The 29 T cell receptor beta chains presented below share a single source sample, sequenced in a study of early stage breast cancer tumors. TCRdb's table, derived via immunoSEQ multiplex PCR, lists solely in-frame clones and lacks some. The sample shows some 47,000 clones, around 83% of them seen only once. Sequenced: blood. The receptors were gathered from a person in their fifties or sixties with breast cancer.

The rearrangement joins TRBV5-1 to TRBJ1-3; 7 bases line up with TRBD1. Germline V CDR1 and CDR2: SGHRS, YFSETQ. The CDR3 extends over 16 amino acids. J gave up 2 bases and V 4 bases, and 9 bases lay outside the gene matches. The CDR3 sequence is CASSGDTGVAGNTIYF. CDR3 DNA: TGCGCCAGCAGCGGAGACACAGGGGTAGCTGGAAACACCATATATTTT. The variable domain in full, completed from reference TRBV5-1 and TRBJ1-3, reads KAGVTQTPRYLIKTRGQQVTLSCSPISGHRSVSWYQQTPGQGLQFLFEYFSETQRNKGNFPGRFSGRQFSNSRSEMNVSTLELGDSALYLCASSGDTGVAGNTIYFGEGSWLTVV.

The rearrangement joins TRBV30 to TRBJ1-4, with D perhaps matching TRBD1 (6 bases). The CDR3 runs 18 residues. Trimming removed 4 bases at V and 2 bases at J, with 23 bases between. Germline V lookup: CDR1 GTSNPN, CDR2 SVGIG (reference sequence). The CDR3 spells CAWTKRYRGGKTNEKLFF. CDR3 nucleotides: TGTGCCTGGACCAAGAGGTATCGAGGGGGGAAGACTAATGAAAAACTGTTTTTT.

The CDR3 sequence: CASSSRTGGWYEQYF. The CDR3 DNA is TGTGCCAGTAGTTCAAGGACAGGGGGCTGGTACGAGCAGTACTTC. The rearrangement joins TRBV19 to TRBJ2-7, with 11 positions matching TRBD1. V lost 5 bases, J lost 4 bases, and 7 bases stayed unmatched. In germline, CDR1 is LNHDA, CDR2 SQIVND (reference sequence). This CDR3 region has 15 residues.

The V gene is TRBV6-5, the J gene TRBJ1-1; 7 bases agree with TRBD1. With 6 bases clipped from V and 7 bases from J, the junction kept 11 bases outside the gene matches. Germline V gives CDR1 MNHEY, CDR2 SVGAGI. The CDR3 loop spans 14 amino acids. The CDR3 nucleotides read TGTGCCAGCAGAGTAGACAGGGATCGGGGTGAAGCTTTCTTT. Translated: CASRVDRDRGEAFF.

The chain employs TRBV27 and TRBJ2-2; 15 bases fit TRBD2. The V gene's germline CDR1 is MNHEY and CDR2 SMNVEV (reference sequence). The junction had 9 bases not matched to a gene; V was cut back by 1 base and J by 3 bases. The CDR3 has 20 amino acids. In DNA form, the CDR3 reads TGTGCCAGCAGTTTATGGGGACTAGCGGGAGGCTACACGGACACCGGGGAGCTGTTTTTT. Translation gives CASSLWGLAGGYTDTGELFF.

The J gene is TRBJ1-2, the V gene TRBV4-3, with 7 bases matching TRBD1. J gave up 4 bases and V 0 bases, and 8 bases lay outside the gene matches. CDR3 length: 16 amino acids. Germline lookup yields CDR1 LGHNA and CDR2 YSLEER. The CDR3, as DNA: TGCGCCAGCAGCCAAGAGGGCCAGGGGGAGGGCTATGGCTACACCTTC. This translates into CASSQEGQGEGYGYTF.

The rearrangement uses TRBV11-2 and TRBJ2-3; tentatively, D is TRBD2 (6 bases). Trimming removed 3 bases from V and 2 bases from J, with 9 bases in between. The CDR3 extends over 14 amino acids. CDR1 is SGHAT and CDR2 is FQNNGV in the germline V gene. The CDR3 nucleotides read TGTGCCAGCAGCTTGGGGGGAACCACAGATACGCAGTATTTT. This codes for CASSLGGTTDTQYF.

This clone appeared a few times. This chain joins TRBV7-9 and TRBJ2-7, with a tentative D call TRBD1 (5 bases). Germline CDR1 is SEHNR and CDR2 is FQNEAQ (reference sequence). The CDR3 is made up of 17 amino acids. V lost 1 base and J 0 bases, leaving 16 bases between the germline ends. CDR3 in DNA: TGTGCCAGCAGCTTAGTTTACAGCGCCGACAGCTCCTACGAGCAGTACTTC. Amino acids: CASSLVYSADSSYEQYF.

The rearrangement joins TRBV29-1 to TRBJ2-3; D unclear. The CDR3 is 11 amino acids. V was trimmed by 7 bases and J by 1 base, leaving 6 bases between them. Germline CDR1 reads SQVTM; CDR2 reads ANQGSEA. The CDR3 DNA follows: TGCAGCGCCGGCCGCACAGATACGCAGTATTTT. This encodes CSAGRTDTQYF.

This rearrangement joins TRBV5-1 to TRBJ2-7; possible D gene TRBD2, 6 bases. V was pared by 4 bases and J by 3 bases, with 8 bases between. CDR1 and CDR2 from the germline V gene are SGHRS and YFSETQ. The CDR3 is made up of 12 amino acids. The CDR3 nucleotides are TGCGCCAGCAGCCGGGGACTCTACGAGCAGTACTTC. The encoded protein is CASSRGLYEQYF.

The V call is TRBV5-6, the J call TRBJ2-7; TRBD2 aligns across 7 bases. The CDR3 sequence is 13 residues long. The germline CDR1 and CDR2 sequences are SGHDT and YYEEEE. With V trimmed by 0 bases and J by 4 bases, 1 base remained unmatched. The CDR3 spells CASSLGEGYEQYF. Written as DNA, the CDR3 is TGTGCCAGCAGCTTGGGGGAGGGTTACGAGCAGTACTTC.

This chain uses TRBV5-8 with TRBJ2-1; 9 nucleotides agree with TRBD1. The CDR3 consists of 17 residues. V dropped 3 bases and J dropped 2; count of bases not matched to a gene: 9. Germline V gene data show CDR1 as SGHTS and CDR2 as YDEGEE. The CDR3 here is CASSSGQGRQTYNEQFF. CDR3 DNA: TGTGCCAGCAGCTCGGGACAGGGCCGGCAGACCTACAATGAGCAGTTCTTC.

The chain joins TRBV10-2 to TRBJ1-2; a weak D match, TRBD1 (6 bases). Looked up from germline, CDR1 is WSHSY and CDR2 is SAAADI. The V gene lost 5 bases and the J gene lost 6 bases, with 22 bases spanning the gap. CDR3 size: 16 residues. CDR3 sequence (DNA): TGCGCCAGCAGTTTAACGAAACTCCAGGGGTCCCATGGCTACACCTTC. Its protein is CASSLTKLQGSHGYTF.

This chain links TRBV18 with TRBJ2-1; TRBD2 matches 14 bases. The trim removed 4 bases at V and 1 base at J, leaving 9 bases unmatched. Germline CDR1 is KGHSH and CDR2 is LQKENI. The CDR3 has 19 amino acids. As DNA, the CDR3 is TGTGCCAGCTCACGCAACGGACTAGCGGGAGGTTTTTCCTACAATGAGCAGTTCTTC. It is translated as CASSRNGLAGGFSYNEQFF.

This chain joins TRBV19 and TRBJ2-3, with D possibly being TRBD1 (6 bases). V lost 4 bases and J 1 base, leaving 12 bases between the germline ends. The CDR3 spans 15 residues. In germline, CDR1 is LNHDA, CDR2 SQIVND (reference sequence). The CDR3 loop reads CASSKQGRRTDTQYF. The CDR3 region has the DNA TGTGCCAGTAGTAAACAGGGCCGGCGCACAGATACGCAGTATTTT.

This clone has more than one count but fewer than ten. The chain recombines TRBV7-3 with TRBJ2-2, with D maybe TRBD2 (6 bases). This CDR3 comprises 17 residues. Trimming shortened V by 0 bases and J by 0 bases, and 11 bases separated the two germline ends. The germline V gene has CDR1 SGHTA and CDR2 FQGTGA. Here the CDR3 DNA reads TGTGCCAGCAGCTTAACGAGGTCGGGAGCGAACACCGGGGAGCTGTTTTTT. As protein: CASSLTRSGANTGELFF.

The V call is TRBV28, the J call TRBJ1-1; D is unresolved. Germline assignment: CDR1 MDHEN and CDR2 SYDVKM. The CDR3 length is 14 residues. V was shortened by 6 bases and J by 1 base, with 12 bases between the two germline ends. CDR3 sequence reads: CASSPGGWNTEAFF. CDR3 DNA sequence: TGTGCCAGCAGCCCGGGAGGGTGGAACACTGAAGCTTTCTTT.

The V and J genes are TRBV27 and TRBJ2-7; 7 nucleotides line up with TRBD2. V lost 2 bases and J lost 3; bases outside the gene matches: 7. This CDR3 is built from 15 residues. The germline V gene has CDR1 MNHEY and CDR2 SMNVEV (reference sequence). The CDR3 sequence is CASSLKLGGNYEQYF. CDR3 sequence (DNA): TGTGCCAGCAGTTTAAAGCTGGGGGGGAACTACGAGCAGTACTTC.

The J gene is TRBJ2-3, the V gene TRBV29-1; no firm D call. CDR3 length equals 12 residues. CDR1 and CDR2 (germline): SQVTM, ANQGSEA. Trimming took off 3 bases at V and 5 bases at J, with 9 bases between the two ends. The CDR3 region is CSVDGSQDTQYF. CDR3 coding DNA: TGCAGCGTTGATGGTAGCCAAGATACGCAGTATTTT.

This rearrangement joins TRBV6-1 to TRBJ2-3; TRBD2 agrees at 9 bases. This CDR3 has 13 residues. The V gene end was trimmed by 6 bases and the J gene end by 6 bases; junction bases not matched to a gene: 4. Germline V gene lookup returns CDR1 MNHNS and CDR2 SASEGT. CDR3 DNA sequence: TGTGCCAGCAGCCTAGCGGGACGTGATACGCAGTATTTT. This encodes CASSLAGRDTQYF.

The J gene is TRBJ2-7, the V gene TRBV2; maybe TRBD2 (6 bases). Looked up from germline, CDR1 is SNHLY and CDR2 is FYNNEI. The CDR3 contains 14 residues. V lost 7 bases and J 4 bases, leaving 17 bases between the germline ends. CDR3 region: CASNRGTYEYEQYF. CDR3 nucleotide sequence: TGTGCCAGCAATCGCGGGACTTACGAGTACGAGCAGTACTTC.

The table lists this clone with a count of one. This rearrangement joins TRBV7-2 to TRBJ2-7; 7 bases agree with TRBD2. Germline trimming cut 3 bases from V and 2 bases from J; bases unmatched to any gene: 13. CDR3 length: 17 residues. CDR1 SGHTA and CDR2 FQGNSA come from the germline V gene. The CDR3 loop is CASSFSVVQAGAYEQYF. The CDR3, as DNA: TGTGCCAGCAGCTTTAGTGTAGTCCAGGCGGGGGCCTACGAGCAGTACTTC.

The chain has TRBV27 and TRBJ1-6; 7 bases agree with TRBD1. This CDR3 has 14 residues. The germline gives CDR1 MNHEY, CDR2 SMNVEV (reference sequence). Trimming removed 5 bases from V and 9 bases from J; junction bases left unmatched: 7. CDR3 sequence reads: CASSRGGLGSPLHF. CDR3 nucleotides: TGTGCCAGCAGTCGAGGGGGCTTGGGTTCACCCCTCCACTTT.

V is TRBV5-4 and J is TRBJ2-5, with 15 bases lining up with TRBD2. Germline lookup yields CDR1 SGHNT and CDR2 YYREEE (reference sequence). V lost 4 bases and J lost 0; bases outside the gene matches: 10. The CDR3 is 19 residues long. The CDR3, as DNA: TGTGCCAGCAGCGCCGGACTAGCGGGAGGGCCGCGGTACCAAGAGACCCAGTACTTC. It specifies CASSAGLAGGPRYQETQYF.

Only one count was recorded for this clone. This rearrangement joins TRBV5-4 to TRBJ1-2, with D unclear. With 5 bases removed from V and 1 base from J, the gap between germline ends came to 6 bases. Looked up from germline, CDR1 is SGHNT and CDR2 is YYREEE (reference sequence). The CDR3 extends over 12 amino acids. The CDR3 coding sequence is TGTGCCAGCAGTGATAATAACTATGGCTACACCTTC. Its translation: CASSDNNYGYTF.

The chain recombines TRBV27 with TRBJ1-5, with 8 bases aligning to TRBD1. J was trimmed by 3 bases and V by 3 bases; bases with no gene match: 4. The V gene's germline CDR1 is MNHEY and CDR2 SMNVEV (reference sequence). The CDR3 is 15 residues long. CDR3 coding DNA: TGTGCCAGCAGTTTCGACAGGGGTGCCAATCAGCCCCAGCATTTT. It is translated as CASSFDRGANQPQHF.

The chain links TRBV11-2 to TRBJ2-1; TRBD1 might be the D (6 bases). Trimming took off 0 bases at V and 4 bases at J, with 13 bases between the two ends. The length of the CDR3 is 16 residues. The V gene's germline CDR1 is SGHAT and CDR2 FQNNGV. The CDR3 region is CASSLDPTGIYNEQFF. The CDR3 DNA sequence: TGTGCCAGCAGCTTAGATCCTACAGGGATTTACAATGAGCAGTTCTTC.

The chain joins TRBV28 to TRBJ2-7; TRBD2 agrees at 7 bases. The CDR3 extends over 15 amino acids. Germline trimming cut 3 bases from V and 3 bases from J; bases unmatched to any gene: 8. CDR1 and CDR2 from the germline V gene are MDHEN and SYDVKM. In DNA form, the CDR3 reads TGTGCCAGCAGTTTTTGGGGGAGGGTGATCTACGAGCAGTACTTC. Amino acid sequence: CASSFWGRVIYEQYF.

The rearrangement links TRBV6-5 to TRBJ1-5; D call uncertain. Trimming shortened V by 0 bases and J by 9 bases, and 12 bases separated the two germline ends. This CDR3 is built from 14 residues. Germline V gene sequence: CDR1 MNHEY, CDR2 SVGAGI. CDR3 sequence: CASSYSGPQWPQHF. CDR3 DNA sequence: TGTGCCAGCAGTTACTCAGGACCACAGTGGCCCCAGCATTTT.